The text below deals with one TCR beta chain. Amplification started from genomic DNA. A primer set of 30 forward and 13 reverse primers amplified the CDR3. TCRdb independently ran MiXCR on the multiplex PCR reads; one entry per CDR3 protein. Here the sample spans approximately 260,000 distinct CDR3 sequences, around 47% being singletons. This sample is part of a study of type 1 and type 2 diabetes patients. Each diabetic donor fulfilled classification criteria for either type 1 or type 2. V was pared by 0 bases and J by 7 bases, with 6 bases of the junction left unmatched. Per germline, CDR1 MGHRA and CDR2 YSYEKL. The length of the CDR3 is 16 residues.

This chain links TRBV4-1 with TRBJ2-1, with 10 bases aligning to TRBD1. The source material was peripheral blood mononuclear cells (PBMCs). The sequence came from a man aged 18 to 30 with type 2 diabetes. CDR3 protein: CASSQEGGQGWNEQFF. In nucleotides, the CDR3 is TGCGCCAGCAGCCAAGAGGGGGGACAGGGGTGGAATGAGCAGTTCTTC.